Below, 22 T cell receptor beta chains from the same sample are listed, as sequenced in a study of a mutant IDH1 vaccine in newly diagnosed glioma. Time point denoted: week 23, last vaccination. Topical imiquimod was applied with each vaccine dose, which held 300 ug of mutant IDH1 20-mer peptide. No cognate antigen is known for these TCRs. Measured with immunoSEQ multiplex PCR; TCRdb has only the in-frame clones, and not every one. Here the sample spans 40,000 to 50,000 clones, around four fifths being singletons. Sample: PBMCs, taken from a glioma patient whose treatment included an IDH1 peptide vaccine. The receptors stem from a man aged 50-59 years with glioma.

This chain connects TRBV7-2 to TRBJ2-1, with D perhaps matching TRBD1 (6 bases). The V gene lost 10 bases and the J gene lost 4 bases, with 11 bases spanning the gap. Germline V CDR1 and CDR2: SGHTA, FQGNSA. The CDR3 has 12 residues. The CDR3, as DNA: TGTGCCATCAGAGGGGGTTACAATGAGCAGTTCTTC. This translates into CAIRGGYNEQFF.

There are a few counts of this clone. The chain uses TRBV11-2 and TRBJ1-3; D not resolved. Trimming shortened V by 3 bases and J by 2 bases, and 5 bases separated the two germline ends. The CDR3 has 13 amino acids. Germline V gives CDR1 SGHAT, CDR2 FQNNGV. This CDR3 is CASSFGTGNTIYF. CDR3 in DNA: TGTGCCAGCAGCTTCGGGACTGGAAACACCATATATTTT.

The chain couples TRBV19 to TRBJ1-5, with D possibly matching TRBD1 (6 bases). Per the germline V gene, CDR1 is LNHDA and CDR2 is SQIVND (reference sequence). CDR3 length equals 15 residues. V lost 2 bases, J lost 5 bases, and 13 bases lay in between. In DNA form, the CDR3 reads TGTGCCAGTAGTATAAAATCAGGGGCGGATCAGCCCCAGCATTTT. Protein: CASSIKSGADQPQHF.

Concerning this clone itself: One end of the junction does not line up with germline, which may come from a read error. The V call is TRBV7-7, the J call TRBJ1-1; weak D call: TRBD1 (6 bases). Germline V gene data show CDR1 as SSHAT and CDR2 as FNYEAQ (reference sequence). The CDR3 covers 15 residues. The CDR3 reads CASSLTGPMNTEAFF. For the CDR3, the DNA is TGTGCTAGCAGCTTAACAGGGCCCATGAACACTGAAGCTTTCTTT.

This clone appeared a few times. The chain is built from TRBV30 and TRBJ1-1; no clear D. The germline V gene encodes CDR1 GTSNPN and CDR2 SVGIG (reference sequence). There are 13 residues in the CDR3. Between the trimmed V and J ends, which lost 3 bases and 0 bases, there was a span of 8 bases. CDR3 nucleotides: TGTGCCTGGAGACTATTATTGAACACTGAAGCTTTCTTT. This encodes CAWRLLLNTEAFF. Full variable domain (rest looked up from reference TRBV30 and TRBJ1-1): SQTIHQWPATLVQPVGSPLSLECTVEGTSNPNLYWYRQAAGRGLQLLFYSVGIGQISSEVPQNLSASRPQDRQFILSSKKLLLSDSGFYLCAWRLLLNTEAFFGQGTRLTVV.

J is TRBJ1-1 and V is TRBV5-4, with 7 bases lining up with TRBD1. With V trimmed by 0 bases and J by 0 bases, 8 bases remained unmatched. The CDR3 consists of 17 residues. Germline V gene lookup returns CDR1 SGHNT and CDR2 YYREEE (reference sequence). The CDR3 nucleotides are TGTGCCAGCAGCTTGGCGAAGGGACAGAAAATGAACACTGAAGCTTTCTTT. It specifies CASSLAKGQKMNTEAFF. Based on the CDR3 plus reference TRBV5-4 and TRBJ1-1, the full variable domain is ETGVTQSPTHLIKTRGQQVTLRCSSQSGHNTVSWYQQALGQGPQFIFQYYREEENGRGNFPPRFSGLQFPNYSSELNVNALELDDSALYLCASSLAKGQKMNTEAFFGQGTRLTVV.

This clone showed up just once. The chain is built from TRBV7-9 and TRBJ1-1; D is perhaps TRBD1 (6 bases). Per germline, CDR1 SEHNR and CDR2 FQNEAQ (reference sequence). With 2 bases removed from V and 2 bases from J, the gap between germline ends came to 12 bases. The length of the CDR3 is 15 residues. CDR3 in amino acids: CASSLIGRGNTEAFF. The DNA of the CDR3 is TGTGCCAGCAGCTTAATTGGCAGGGGAAACACTGAAGCTTTCTTT.

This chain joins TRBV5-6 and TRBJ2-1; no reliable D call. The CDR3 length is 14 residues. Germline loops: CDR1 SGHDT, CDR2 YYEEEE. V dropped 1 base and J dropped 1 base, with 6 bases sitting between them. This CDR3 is CASSLPASYNEQFF. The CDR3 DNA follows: TGTGCCAGCAGCTTGCCTGCTTCCTACAATGAGCAGTTCTTC.

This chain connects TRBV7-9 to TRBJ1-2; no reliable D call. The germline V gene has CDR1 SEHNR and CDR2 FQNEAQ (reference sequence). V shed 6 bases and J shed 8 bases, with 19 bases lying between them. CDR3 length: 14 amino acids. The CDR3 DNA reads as TGTGCCAGCAGTTTGGAAATTTCGTCTTACGGCTACACCTTC. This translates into CASSLEISSYGYTF.

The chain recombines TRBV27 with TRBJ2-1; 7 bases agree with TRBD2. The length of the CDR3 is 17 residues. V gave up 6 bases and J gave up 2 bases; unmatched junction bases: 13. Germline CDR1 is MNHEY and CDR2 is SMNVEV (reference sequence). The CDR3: CASRGGGVSSAYNEQFF. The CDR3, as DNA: TGTGCCAGCAGGGGCGGGGGAGTTAGTTCCGCCTACAATGAGCAGTTCTTC.

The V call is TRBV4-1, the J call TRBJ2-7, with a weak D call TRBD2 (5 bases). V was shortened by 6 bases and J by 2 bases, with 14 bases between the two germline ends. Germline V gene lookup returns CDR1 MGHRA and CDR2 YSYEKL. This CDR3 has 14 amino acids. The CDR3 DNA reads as TGCGCCAGCAGTCCCCGGGCGGGCGCCTACGAGCAGTACTTC. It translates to CASSPRAGAYEQYF.

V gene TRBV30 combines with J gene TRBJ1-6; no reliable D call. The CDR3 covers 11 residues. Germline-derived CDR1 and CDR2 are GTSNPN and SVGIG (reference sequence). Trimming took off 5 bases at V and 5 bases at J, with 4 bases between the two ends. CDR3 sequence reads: CAWANNSPLHF. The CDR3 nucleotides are TGTGCCTGGGCCAATAATTCACCCCTCCACTTT.

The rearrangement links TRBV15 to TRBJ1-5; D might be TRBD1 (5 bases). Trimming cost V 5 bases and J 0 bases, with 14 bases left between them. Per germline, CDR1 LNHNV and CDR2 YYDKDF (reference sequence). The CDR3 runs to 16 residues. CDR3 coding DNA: TGTGCCACCAGCCCCAGGCGACAGATTAGCAATCAGCCCCAGCATTTT. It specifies CATSPRRQISNQPQHF.

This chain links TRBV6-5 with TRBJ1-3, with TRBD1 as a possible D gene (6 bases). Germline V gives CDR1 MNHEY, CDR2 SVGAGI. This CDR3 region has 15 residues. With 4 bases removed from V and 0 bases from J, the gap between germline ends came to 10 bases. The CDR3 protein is CASSSTGTSGNTIYF. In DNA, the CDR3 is TGTGCCAGCAGTTCGACAGGTACCTCTGGAAACACCATATATTTT.

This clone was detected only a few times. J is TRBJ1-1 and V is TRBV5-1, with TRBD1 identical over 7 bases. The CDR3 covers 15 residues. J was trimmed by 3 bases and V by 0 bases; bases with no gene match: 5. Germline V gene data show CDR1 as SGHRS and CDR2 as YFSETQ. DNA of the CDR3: TGCGCCAGCAGCTTGGCCGGGGACAGCCACACTGAAGCTTTCTTT. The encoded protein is CASSLAGDSHTEAFF.

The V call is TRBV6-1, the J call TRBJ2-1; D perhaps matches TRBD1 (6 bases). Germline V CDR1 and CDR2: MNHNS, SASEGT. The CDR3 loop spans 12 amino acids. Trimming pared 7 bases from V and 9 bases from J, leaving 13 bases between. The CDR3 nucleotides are TGTGCCAGCACCACAGGGTATGGTGAGCAGTTCTTC. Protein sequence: CASTTGYGEQFF.

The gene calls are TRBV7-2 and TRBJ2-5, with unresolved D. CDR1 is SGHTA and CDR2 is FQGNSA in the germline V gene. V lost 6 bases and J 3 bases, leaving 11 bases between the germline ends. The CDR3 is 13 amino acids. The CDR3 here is CASRVSGEETQYF. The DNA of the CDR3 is TGTGCCAGCAGGGTATCCGGAGAAGAGACCCAGTACTTC.

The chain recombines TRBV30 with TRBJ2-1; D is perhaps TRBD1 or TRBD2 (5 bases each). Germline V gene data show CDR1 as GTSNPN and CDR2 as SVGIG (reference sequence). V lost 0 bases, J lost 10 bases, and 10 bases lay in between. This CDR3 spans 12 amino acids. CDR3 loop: CAWSVTGGEQFF. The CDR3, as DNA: TGTGCCTGGAGTGTTACAGGAGGCGAGCAGTTCTTC. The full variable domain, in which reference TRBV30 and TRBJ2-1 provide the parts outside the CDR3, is SQTIHQWPATLVQPVGSPLSLECTVEGTSNPNLYWYRQAAGRGLQLLFYSVGIGQISSEVPQNLSASRPQDRQFILSSKKLLLSDSGFYLCAWSVTGGEQFFGPGTRLTVL.

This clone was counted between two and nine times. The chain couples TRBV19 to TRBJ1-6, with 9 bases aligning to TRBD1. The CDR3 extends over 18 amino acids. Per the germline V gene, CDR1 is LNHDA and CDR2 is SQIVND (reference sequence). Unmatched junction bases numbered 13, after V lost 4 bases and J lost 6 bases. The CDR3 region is CASSTRPTGGSINSPLHF. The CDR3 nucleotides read TGTGCCAGTAGTACCCGCCCGACAGGGGGGAGTATTAATTCACCCCTCCACTTT.

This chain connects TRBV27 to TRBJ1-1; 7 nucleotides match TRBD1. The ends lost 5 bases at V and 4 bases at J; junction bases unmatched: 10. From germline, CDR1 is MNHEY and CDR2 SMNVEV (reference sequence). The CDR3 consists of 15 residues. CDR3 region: CASSQDRRPGTEAFF. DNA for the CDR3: TGTGCCAGCAGTCAGGACAGGCGACCGGGCACTGAAGCTTTCTTT.

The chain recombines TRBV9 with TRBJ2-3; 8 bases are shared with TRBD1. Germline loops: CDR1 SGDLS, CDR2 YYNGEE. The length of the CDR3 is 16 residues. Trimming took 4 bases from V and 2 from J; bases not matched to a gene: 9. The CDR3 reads CASSISGGWDTDTQYF. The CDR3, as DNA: TGTGCCAGCAGCATATCAGGGGGCTGGGACACAGATACGCAGTATTTT.

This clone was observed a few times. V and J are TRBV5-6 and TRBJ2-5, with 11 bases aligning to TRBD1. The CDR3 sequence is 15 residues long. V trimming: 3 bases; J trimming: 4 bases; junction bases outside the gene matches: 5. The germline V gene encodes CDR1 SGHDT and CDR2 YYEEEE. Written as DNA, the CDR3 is TGTGCCAGCAGCTACGGACAGGGGGCAGGAGAGACCCAGTACTTC. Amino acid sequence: CASSYGQGAGETQYF.